This T cell receptor beta chain was captured in a study of T cells in women clearing cervical HPV infection. Study overall: Case blood was drawn when the lesion was first found; control blood after infection became undetectable. Findings and caveats of the study: Cases carried less TRBV6-7 than controls: roughly 0.11% versus 0.16%.

This table comes from immunoSEQ multiplex PCR, and its TCRdb copy is limited to in-frame clones, with some not included. The sample data list about 22,000 clones. The CDR3 consists of 13 residues. V was shortened by 4 bases and J by 5 bases, with 11 bases between the two germline ends. In germline, CDR1 is SQVTM, CDR2 ANQGSEA. A note on this clone: As yet, its antigen is unknown. The sequenced fragment ends 3 residues before the CDR3 boundary, so the rest is inferred from the germline J gene.

This rearrangement joins TRBV29-1 to TRBJ2-2; D may be TRBD1 (5 bases). The source of this sequence is a woman aged 18 to 75 with a cervical HPV16 infection that either progressed to CIN3+ or cleared (not recorded which). Sequenced material: blood buffy coat. The CDR3: CSVVQERTGELFF. The sequenced CDR3 bases are TGCAGCGTTGTACAGGAGAGGACCGGGGAG.